This T cell receptor (beta chain) was captured by sequencing in a study of molecular identifiers for immune sequencing clone quantification (dated by TCRdb to the late 2010s). For the study in its entirety: For a replicate experiment, the RNA from either 20,000 or 100,000 naive CD8 T cells was divided into five aliquots, and four of those aliquots went on to sequencing. This methods study used CD8 T cells to benchmark TCR RNA copy counting and molecular-identifier clustering-based TCR repertoire sequencing (MIDCIRS).

In regard to this clonotype: What this receptor recognizes is not known. No qualities accompany the bases; no much larger clone lies one base away.

The paper as a whole reports these results and caveats: Spiked-in Jurkat TCR RNA equivalent to a single cell was reported to be detectable even among 750,000 to 1,000,000 naive CD8 T cells. In CMV-specific effector cells, over 97% of molecules were held by clones above 20 RNA copies, whereas under 1% of molecules were held by such clones in naive cells. Without barcode sub-clustering, chimeric consensus sequences inflated TCR diversity; chimeras reached as high as 47%. Highly expanded clone sizes could be underestimated if identical TCR molecules share a barcode. Modeling gave around 3 recovered TCR RNA copies per cell versus 7.5 to 10 by digital PCR, implying roughly 30% capture efficiency.

The protocol used for the library was PCR. Sequencer: Illumina MiSeq. Total RNA was purified with the Qiagen AllPrep DNA/RNA kit. Before analysis, reads from multiple sequencing runs of one library were combined. As for the authors' bioinformatics: Reads were retained only if their TCR constant sequence matched exactly, and those retained reads were trimmed to 150 nt and grouped according to their 12-nt molecular barcodes. Reads within each barcode group were sub-clustered using a 15% Levenshtein threshold, and quality-weighted consensus sequences were constructed for each RNA molecule. Non-functional sequences were excluded, and lower-count sequences lying one edit away from another sequence were also excluded. Based on a fit of two negative binomial distributions, barcode sub-clusters having less than 20% of the maximum read count were discarded. Using fastp trimming at Q25 and MiXCR clonotype assembly, TCRdb reanalyzed the public sequencing data and kept in-frame beta chains. Each entry merges the rows of one CDR3 protein and shows their most common DNA and genes. The V and J calls, along with clone size, are taken from TCRdb and not from the paper's own processing. A total of some 40,000 distinct CDR3 sequences appear in this sample, roughly 18% of them only once. Clones ranked in the top ten supply roughly 6.6% of the sample.

On a BD FACSAria II, naive CD8 T cells were FACS-sorted as CD8+CD4-CCR7+CD45RA+ and collected into RLT Plus buffer. To compare sensitivity, a portion of the naive CD8 T cell RNA was divided evenly between MIDCIRS and a Smart-seq2-style 5'RACE protocol. CD8 T cells were enriched using RosetteSep CD8+ T Cell Enrichment Cocktail and Ficoll-Paque, and the enriched cells then underwent ACK red cell lysis. The receptor was derived from a human donor in good health. Some libraries in this study had Jurkat cell RNA spiked in. The source material was naive CD8+ T cells from blood, with Jurkat cell RNA spiked in. Interpreted using the paper, the cell subset or site label stands for: FACS-sorted CD8+CD4-CCR7+CD45RA+ naive T cells.

The CDR3 region has the sequence CASSGGHQCTDTQYF. The DNA reads as follows: TGCGCCAGCAGCGGGGGACACCAGTGCACAGATACGCAGTATTTT. The receptor chain draws on TRBV5-1 and TRBJ2-3; tentative D gene TRBD1, with 6 bases matching. Trimming costs V 4 bases and J 1 base, and their ends lie 13 bases apart. The CDR3 has 15 amino acids, counting the end cysteine and phenylalanine. CDR3 DNA only is kept here, 45 bases in frame from base 1. Based on the germline V gene, the CDR1 and CDR2 sequences are SGHRS and YFSETQ.